Described below is a single T cell receptor beta chain sequence and its context. Its matching antigen is unknown. The data are from a study of PD-1 blockade in mismatch repair-deficient tumors. The overall study: All were previously treated, progressing patients with around eleven mismatch repair-deficient cancer types.

The CDR3 is made up of 18 amino acids. Whole-study results and caveats: Rapid post-treatment expansion, then contraction, generally preceding radiologic response, marked tumor-resident clones.

TCRdb keeps only in-frame clones here, not all; method: immunoSEQ multiplex PCR. The sample gives 120,000 or so clones, 86% of which show up once; roughly 12% is in the top ten. TCR sequencing covered three patients who responded to pembrolizumab. Sequencing used peripheral blood, obtained 44 weeks after starting pembrolizumab. The chain carries TRBV21-1 and TRBJ2-1; TRBD2 is the table's D call, not checked against the DNA. TRBV21-1 is designated a pseudogene. The source is an adult with mismatch repair-deficient cancer. CDR3 nucleotide sequence: TGTGCCAGCAGCAAAGGGGTCAACAGGGAGGGGAGCGGGAGAGGGCAGTTCTTC. This translates into CASSKGVNREGSGRGQFF.